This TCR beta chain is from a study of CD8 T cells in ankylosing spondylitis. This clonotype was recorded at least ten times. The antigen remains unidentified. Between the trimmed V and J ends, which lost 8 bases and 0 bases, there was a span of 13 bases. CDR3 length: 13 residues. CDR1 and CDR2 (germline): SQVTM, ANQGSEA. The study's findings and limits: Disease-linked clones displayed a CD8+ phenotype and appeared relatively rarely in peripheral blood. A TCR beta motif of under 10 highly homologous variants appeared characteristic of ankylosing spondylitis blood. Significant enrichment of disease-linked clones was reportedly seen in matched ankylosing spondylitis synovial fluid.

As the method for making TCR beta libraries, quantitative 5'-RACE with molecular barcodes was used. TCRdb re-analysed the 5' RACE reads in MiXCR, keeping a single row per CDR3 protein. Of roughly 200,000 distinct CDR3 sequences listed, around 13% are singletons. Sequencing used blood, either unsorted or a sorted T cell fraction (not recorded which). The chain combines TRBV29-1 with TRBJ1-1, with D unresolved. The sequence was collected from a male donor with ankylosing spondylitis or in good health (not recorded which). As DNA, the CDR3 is TGCAGCTCACGGACGGGCCTGAACACTGAAGCTTTCTTT. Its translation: CSSRTGLNTEAFF.